This TCR beta chain was captured by sequencing in a study of shared clonotypes between healthy human individuals. J lost 7 bases, V lost 2 bases, and 9 bases had no gene match. Germline CDR1 is GTSNPN and CDR2 is SVGIG (reference sequence). The length of the CDR3 is 14 residues. Study findings and constraints: Blood alone was sampled, and tissue repertoires likely differ. Sequencing depth was predicted to influence how clonotypes are shared among donors. Shared clonotypes across all four donors exceeded non-shared ones in generation probability. A generally larger estimated richness was seen in naive subsets than in memory subsets.

Here immunoSEQ multiplex PCR was the method, and the copy in TCRdb shows in-frame clones only, minus some. The sample lists about 1 million clones; 75% were seen once. Points on this clone: Its antigen is unidentified.

This sequence was found in a man aged 18 to 35 in good health. The chain links TRBV30 to TRBJ1-2; 8 bases match TRBD1. Specimen: memory CD4+ T cells sorted from blood. The subset denotes: CD45RA-negative fraction. This CDR3 is CAWSTGQGVRGYTF. The CDR3 nucleotides read TGTGCCTGGAGTACAGGACAGGGCGTACGTGGCTACACCTTC.